This passage covers 5 T cell receptor beta chains from one sample sequenced in a study of neurological immune-mediated disorders. Time point indicated: longitudinal time-point 2. MiXCR was run by TCRdb on the 5' RACE reads, yielding one entry per CDR3 protein. The sample includes some 80,000 distinct CDR3 sequences, about 5% of them seen just once. Material: PBMCs. The receptors come from a woman aged 60-75 years with multiple sclerosis.

The table lists this clonotype with many counts. This chain connects TRBV29-1 to TRBJ1-2; D not certain. The CDR3 extends over 13 amino acids. Germline V gene data show CDR1 as SQVTM and CDR2 as ANQGSEA. V lost 1 base and J lost 6, with 12 bases in between. In DNA form, the CDR3 reads TGCAGCGTTGAAGTCCTCGCGGCGGATGGCTACACCTTC. Its translation is CSVEVLAADGYTF.

This clonotype was recorded at least ten times. V gene TRBV5-1 combines with J gene TRBJ1-4, with a possible D match to TRBD1 (6 bases). This CDR3 comprises 14 residues. The V end lost 1 base, the J end lost 8 bases, and 12 bases lay between the germline ends. Germline assignment: CDR1 SGHRS and CDR2 YFSETQ. CDR3 region: CASSLTGTPEKLFF. The DNA of the CDR3 is TGCGCCAGCAGCTTGACTGGGACACCGGAAAAACTGTTTTTT. Full variable domain (remainder filled in from reference TRBV5-1 and TRBJ1-4): KAGVTQTPRYLIKTRGQQVTLSCSPISGHRSVSWYQQTPGQGLQFLFEYFSETQRNKGNFPGRFSGRQFSNSRSEMNVSTLELGDSALYLCASSLTGTPEKLFFGSGTQLSVL.

This clonotype was observed at least ten times. The chain recombines TRBV24-1 with TRBJ2-7; D is perhaps TRBD1 (6 bases). Germline V gene sequence: CDR1 KGHDR, CDR2 SFDVKD. V was shortened by 4 bases and J by 2 bases, with 23 bases between the two germline ends. This CDR3 spans 18 amino acids. This CDR3 is CATSDPSPSTGHPYEQYF. The CDR3, as DNA: TGTGCCACCAGTGACCCTTCTCCATCGACAGGACATCCCTACGAGCAGTACTTC.

This clonotype was detected ten times or more. The chain couples TRBV11-2 to TRBJ1-1; D call uncertain. In germline, CDR1 is SGHAT, CDR2 FQNNGV. V shed 7 bases and J shed 1 base, with 13 bases lying between them. CDR3 length: 14 amino acids. The CDR3 region has the DNA TGTGCCAGCACCCCCGTTGGCAGGAACACTGAAGCTTTCTTT. Protein: CASTPVGRNTEAFF.

This clonotype came up many times. The rearrangement links TRBV15 to TRBJ2-1; 7 bases align to TRBD1. Per germline, CDR1 LNHNV and CDR2 YYDKDF (reference sequence). The CDR3 is made up of 15 amino acids. V lost 4 bases to trimming and J lost 0 bases; unmatched junction nucleotides: 3. The CDR3 protein is CATSKTGSSYNEQFF. DNA of the CDR3: TGTGCCACCAGCAAGACAGGGAGCTCCTACAATGAGCAGTTCTTC. Drawing the rest from reference TRBV15 and TRBJ2-1, the complete variable domain is DAMVIQNPRYQVTQFGKPVTLSCSQTLNHNVMYWYQQKSSQAPKLLFHYYDKDFNNEADTPDNFQSRRPNTSFCFLDIRSPGLGDTAMYLCATSKTGSSYNEQFFGPGTRLTVL.